This TCR beta chain was recorded in a study of T cells after yellow fever vaccination. The germline CDR1 and CDR2 sequences are GTSNPN and SVGIG (reference sequence). With V trimmed by 2 bases and J by 7 bases, 6 bases remained unmatched. This CDR3 contains 14 residues. 5'RACE template switching added a universal primer site and UMIs to TCR cDNA. TCRdb redid the calling of the 5' RACE reads with MiXCR, one entry per CDR3 protein. The sample has about 140,000 distinct CDR3 sequences; roughly 8% are singletons. There are many counts of this clonotype. V and J are TRBV30 and TRBJ1-1; 11 bases map to TRBD1. The input for sequencing was CD4+ T cells sorted from PBMCs, taken 5 days after the yellow fever booster vaccination. This receptor was identified in a man aged 25 to 40 who received the YFV17D yellow fever vaccine. CDR3 DNA: TGTGCCTGGAGTAGGGGACAGGGGGTTGTTGAAGCTTTCTTT. Encoded protein: CAWSRGQGVVEAFF.